Following are 17 T cell receptor beta chains from one sample sequenced in a study of T cells in Graves' hyperthyroidism and ophthalmopathy (dated by TCRdb to between 2018 and 2021). The library was prepared using multiplex PCR. Sequencing instrument: Illumina HiSeq 2000. The TCR beta CDR3 regions were amplified from RNA transcripts. The TCR CDR3 was subjected to a first round of RT-PCR using the HTBI primer set and the Qiagen OneStep RT-PCR kit. Starting from the raw public reads, TCRdb applied fastp trimming at Q25, assembled clones with MiXCR and retained in-frame beta chains. Merged by CDR3 protein, the rows form single entries marked with the most common genes and DNA. In this sample the table shows about 320,000 distinct CDR3 sequences, 16% of which occur a single time. In total, the top ten clones hold roughly 31% of the sample. Sequencing was performed on blood. These receptors were collected from a young man with Graves' hyperthyroidism.

The rearrangement joins TRBV7-6 to TRBJ2-7; a possible D gene is TRBD2 (6 bases). This CDR3 comprises 16 residues. The V gene lost 6 bases and the J gene lost 5 bases, with 23 bases spanning the gap. Germline loops: CDR1 SGHVS, CDR2 FNYEAQ. The CDR3 DNA reads as TGTGCCAGCAGTTCACTCCGGGACTCCCGGATGGACGAGCAGTACTTC. Its protein is CASSSLRDSRMDEQYF. Supplemented by reference TRBV7-6 and TRBJ2-7, the full variable domain reads GAGVSQSPRYKVTKRGQDVALRCDPISGHVSLYWYRQALGQGPEFLTYFNYEAQQDKSGLPNDRFSAERPEGSISTLTIQRTEQRDSAMYRCASSSLRDSRMDEQYFGPGTRLTVT.

This clonotype has ten or more counts. The chain recombines TRBV30 with TRBJ1-1; possible D gene TRBD1, 5 bases. Per the germline V gene, CDR1 is GTSNPN and CDR2 is SVGIG (reference sequence). This CDR3 is built from 13 residues. Trimming took off 2 bases at V and 0 bases at J, with 7 bases between the two ends. This CDR3 is CAWSRGMNTEAFF. CDR3 nucleotide sequence: TGTGCCTGGAGTCGGGGCATGAACACTGAAGCTTTCTTT.

The chain uses TRBV5-1 and TRBJ2-7, with TRBD1 matching over 7 bases. V lost 0 bases and J lost 2; bases outside the gene matches: 5. CDR1 SGHRS and CDR2 YFSETQ come from the germline V gene. CDR3 length: 15 residues. CDR3 DNA sequence: TGCGCCAGCAGCTTGGATAGGACAGGCACCTACGAGCAGTACTTC. This translates into CASSLDRTGTYEQYF.

This clonotype was counted only a few times. The gene calls are TRBV6-1 and TRBJ2-2; D is undetermined. V lost 5 bases and J 4 bases, leaving 8 bases between the germline ends. The CDR3 has 13 amino acids. Germline CDR1 MNHNS, CDR2 SASEGT. The CDR3 bases are TGTGCCAGCAGTCCCCTCGCCACCGGGGAGCTGTTTTTT. It translates to CASSPLATGELFF.

In this sample, this clonotype turned up many times. The J gene is TRBJ2-2, the V gene TRBV6-6; 12 nucleotides agree with TRBD2. The junction had 8 bases not matched to a gene; V was cut back by 2 bases and J by 4 bases. This CDR3 contains 18 residues. CDR1 and CDR2 from the germline V gene are MNHNY and SVGAGI (reference sequence). The DNA for the CDR3 is TGTGCCAGCAGTTACGGGCTAGCGGGAGGGGGTCGCACCGGGGAGCTGTTTTTT. Residues: CASSYGLAGGGRTGELFF.

This clonotype was counted at least ten times. This chain links TRBV28 with TRBJ2-7; no reliable D call. The V end lost 2 bases, the J end lost 3 bases, and 8 bases lay between the germline ends. The V gene's germline CDR1 is MDHEN and CDR2 SYDVKM. The CDR3 has 13 amino acids. CDR3 protein: CASSLLRFYEQYF. Written as DNA, the CDR3 is TGTGCCAGCAGTTTACTGCGCTTCTACGAGCAGTACTTC.

This clonotype appeared once. A clone one base away is much larger, so this may be a read error. The J gene is TRBJ2-7, the V gene TRBV11-2; D ambiguous. V dropped 5 bases and J dropped 7 bases, with 18 bases sitting between them. Per germline, CDR1 SGHAT and CDR2 FQNNGV. The CDR3 is 14 amino acids. The CDR3 sequence: CASSRAGRAREQYF. As DNA, the CDR3 is TGTGCCAGCAGCCGGGCCGGCCGAGCGAGAGAGCAGTACTTC. Full variable domain (rest looked up from reference TRBV11-2 and TRBJ2-7): EAGVAQSPRYKIIEKRQSVAFWCNPISGHATLYWYQQILGQGPKLLIQFQNNGVVDDSQLPKDRFSAERLKGVDSTLKIQPAKLEDSAVYLCASSRAGRAREQYFGPGTRLTVT.

With regard to this clonotype: A read error is possible here, since a much larger clone lies one base away. The chain links TRBV12-3 or TRBV12-4 to TRBJ1-5; no clear D. V was shortened by 4 bases and J by 9 bases, with 13 bases between the two germline ends. The CDR3 spans 13 residues. The CDR3 region is CASSSTDVGPQHF. The CDR3 DNA is TGTGCCAGCAGTTCAACAGACGTTGGGCCCCAGCATTTT.

This clonotype was found many times. The CDR3 reads CASSLPGQGATNEKLFF. CDR3 DNA: TGTGCCAGCAGTTTACCGGGACAGGGGGCAACTAATGAAAAACTGTTTTTT. The V gene is TRBV28, the J gene TRBJ1-4, with TRBD1 matching over 11 bases. CDR1 MDHEN and CDR2 SYDVKM come from the germline V gene. The CDR3 runs to 17 residues. V was pared by 2 bases and J by 0 bases, with 2 bases of the junction left unmatched.

There are a few counts of this clonotype. A read error may explain this, as a much larger clone is one base away. The V call is TRBV11-2, the J call TRBJ1-2, with a weak D call TRBD1 (5 bases). The germline gives CDR1 SGHAT, CDR2 FQNNGV. The CDR3 runs to 15 residues. The V gene lost 4 bases and the J gene lost 3 bases, with 15 bases spanning the gap. The CDR3: CASSSDLTGYYGYTF. The CDR3 DNA sequence: TGTGCCAGCAGCTCAGACCTCACAGGATACTATGGCTACACCTTC. Supplemented by reference TRBV11-2 and TRBJ1-2, the full variable domain reads EAGVAQSPRYKIIEKRQSVAFWCNPISGHATLYWYQQILGQGPKLLIQFQNNGVVDDSQLPKDRFSAERLKGVDSTLKIQPAKLEDSAVYLCASSSDLTGYYGYTFGSGTRLTVV.

In this sample, this clonotype turned up many times. V usage is TRBV9 and J usage is TRBJ1-2, with D perhaps TRBD1 (5 bases). Germline V gives CDR1 SGDLS, CDR2 YYNGEE. The CDR3 is made up of 19 amino acids. V lost 2 bases to trimming and J lost 5 bases, with 28 bases between them. The CDR3 sequence is CASSVSVGGRKGYSYGYTF. The CDR3 DNA reads as TGTGCCAGCAGCGTGAGTGTTGGCGGAAGGAAGGGGTATTCTTATGGCTACACCTTC.

This clonotype was counted a few times. CDR3 DNA sequence: TGTGCCAGTTCCCCCAGACTAGCGGGATACAATGAGCAGTTCTTC. Its protein product is CASSPRLAGYNEQFF. This chain connects TRBV19 to TRBJ2-1, with 11 bases matching TRBD2. The J segment lost 4 bases and the V segment lost 8 bases, leaving 7 bases of the junction unmatched. This CDR3 comprises 15 residues. Germline V CDR1 and CDR2: LNHDA, SQIVND (reference sequence).

There are many counts of this clonotype. The chain links TRBV11-2 to TRBJ2-7; no reliable D call. V lost 5 bases and J lost 0, with 8 bases in between. The CDR3 runs to 13 residues. Germline V gene lookup returns CDR1 SGHAT and CDR2 FQNNGV. CDR3 coding DNA: TGTGCCAGCAGCCCCAATTTCTCCTACGAGCAGTACTTC. This codes for CASSPNFSYEQYF.

This clonotype came up many times. This chain connects TRBV30 to TRBJ2-2; TRBD2 matches at 8 bases. Germline trimming cut 0 bases from V and 5 bases from J; bases unmatched to any gene: 11. The CDR3 is 17 amino acids. Germline assignment: CDR1 GTSNPN and CDR2 SVGIG (reference sequence). The CDR3 DNA follows: TGTGCCTGGAGTGTGTCAAGCGGGAGCGTATATACCGGGGAGCTGTTTTTT. Residues: CAWSVSSGSVYTGELFF.

This clonotype was observed many times. The chain recombines TRBV11-2 with TRBJ2-1, with TRBD2 matching 7 bases. The V segment lost 5 bases and the J segment 0 bases; nucleotides outside the gene matches: 10. This CDR3 has 17 amino acids. CDR1 is SGHAT, CDR2 FQNNGV, per germline. CDR3 sequence reads: CASSLMGGGSSYNEQFF. CDR3 sequence (DNA): TGTGCCAGCAGCCTAATGGGGGGGGGGAGCTCCTACAATGAGCAGTTCTTC.

This clonotype was seen repeatedly, ten times or more. This chain uses TRBV6-5 with TRBJ1-5; no definite D call. Trimming stripped 2 bases from V and 11 bases from J, with 13 bases between. Germline V gene data show CDR1 as MNHEY and CDR2 as SVGAGI. This CDR3 region has 13 residues. CDR3 protein: CASSYAEWETQHF. CDR3 coding DNA: TGTGCCAGCAGTTACGCAGAATGGGAGACCCAGCATTTT.

This clonotype was seen repeatedly, ten times or more. The V and J genes are TRBV7-2 and TRBJ1-2; TRBD1 is a possible D gene (5 bases). V shed 5 bases and J shed 5 bases, with 18 bases lying between them. CDR1 and CDR2 (germline): SGHTA, FQGNSA. CDR3 length equals 15 residues. The CDR3 DNA reads as TGTGCCAGCAGCGACGGGGAGGGGCGCGGTTATGGCTACACCTTC. It is translated as CASSDGEGRGYGYTF.